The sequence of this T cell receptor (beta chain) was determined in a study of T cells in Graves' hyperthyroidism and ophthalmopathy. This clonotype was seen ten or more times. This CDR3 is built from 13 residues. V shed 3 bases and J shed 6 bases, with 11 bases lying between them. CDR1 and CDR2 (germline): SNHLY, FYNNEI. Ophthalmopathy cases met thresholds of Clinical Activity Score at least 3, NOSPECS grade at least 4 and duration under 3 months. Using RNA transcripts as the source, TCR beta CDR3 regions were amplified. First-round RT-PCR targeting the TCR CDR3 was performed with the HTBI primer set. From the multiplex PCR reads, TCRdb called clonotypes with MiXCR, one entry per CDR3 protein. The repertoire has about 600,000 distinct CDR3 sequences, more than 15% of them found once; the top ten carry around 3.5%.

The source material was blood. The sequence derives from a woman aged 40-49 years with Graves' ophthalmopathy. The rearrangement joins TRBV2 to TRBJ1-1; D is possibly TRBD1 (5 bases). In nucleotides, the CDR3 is TGTGCCAGCAGTGACCTGGGGCTGGCTGAAGCTTTCTTT. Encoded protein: CASSDLGLAEAFF. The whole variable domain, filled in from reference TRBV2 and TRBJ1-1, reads EPEVTQTPSHQVTQMGQEVILRCVPISNHLYFYWYRQILGQKVEFLVSFYNNEISEKSEIFDDQFSVERPDGSNFTLKIRSTKLEDSAMYFCASSDLGLAEAFFGQGTRLTVV.